This T cell receptor (beta chain) was identified in a study of spatial heterogeneity in lung cancer. Study context: Alpha-chain detections were consistently fewer than beta-chain detections among the sequences. Study results and limitations: Tumor TCRs that were ubiquitous and expanded showed up in blood more at resection than follow-up.

The time point is: sample taken at primary tumor resection. No cell sorting; template was whole RNA from tumor, lung tissue or PBMC. A total of some 70 untreated early-stage non-small cell lung cancer patients served as donors. The table lists this clonotype with many counts. Its specificity is not known. The CDR3 extends over 14 amino acids. Germline-derived CDR1 and CDR2 are SGHTA and FQGNSA. V dropped 7 bases and J dropped 3; count of bases not matched to a gene: 3. Every TCR cDNA molecule bore a unique molecular identifier. TCRdb redid the calling of the 5' RACE reads with MiXCR, one entry per CDR3 protein. The table records tens of thousands of distinct CDR3 sequences, 4.6% of them present only once.

The V and J genes are TRBV7-2 and TRBJ2-2, with 9 bases aligning to TRBD2. Sequences were derived from PBMCs, sampled at surgery. The sequence was obtained from a male donor with early-stage non-small cell lung cancer. The CDR3 loop reads CASISGRHTGELFF. The CDR3 DNA reads as TGTGCCAGCATCAGCGGGAGGCACACCGGGGAGCTGTTTTTT. The full variable domain, completed using reference TRBV7-2 and TRBJ2-2, is GAGVSQSPSNKVTEKGKDVELRCDPISGHTALYWYRQSLGQGLEFLIYFQGNSAPDKSGLPSDRFSAERTGGSVSTLTIQRTQQEDSAVYLCASISGRHTGELFFGEGSRLTVL.